These T cell receptor beta chains were read from a single sample in a study of cytomegalovirus exposure and HLA in healthy donors. The data were produced by immunoSEQ multiplex PCR, yet TCRdb's version contains in-frame clones alone and is incomplete. The sample lists about 120,000 clones; around three quarters were seen once. The sequenced sample consisted of PBMCs. The receptors were sampled from a human donor in good health. CDR3s include the opening cysteine and the closing phenylalanine or tryptophan. Each record gives: D gene, J gene, clone size, V gene, CDR3 protein, CDR3 DNA. D genes are given only for firm matches. Some rows have no size entry. The others give once, few or many, or a class for an expanded clone.

D gene: TRBD2; J gene: TRBJ2-3; clone size: .; V gene: TRBV11-2; CDR3 protein: CASSSLTSGQTDTQYF; CDR3 DNA: TGTGCCAGCAGCTCCTTGACTAGCGGGCAAACAGATACGCAGTATTTT
D gene: TRBD2; J gene: TRBJ2-2; clone size: .; V gene: TRBV9; CDR3 protein: CASSVGTSGRTYTGELFF; CDR3 DNA: TGTGCCAGCAGCGTAGGGACTAGCGGGAGGACATACACCGGGGAGCTGTTTTTT
D gene: TRBD1; J gene: TRBJ2-6; clone size: once; V gene: TRBV7-2; CDR3 protein: CASRPGGFGANVLTF; CDR3 DNA: TGTGCCAGCAGGCCAGGGGGTTTTGGGGCCAACGTCCTGACTTTC
D gene: TRBD1; J gene: TRBJ1-2; clone size: .; V gene: TRBV4-1; CDR3 protein: CASSHRDRALMDYGYTF; CDR3 DNA: TGCGCCAGCAGCCACCGGGACAGAGCTCTCATGGACTATGGCTACACCTTC
D gene: .; J gene: TRBJ2-3; clone size: .; V gene: TRBV15; CDR3 protein: CATSRGGEDTQYF; CDR3 DNA: TGTGCCACCAGCAGAGGGGGGGAGGATACGCAGTATTTT
D gene: TRBD2; J gene: TRBJ2-1; clone size: .; V gene: TRBV29-1; CDR3 protein: CSVGSLAGLGNEQLF; CDR3 DNA: TGCAGCGTTGGGAGCCTAGCGGGATTAGGCAATGAGCAGCTCTTC
D gene: TRBD1; J gene: TRBJ1-2; clone size: few; V gene: TRBV28; CDR3 protein: CASSLPDRGRGYTF; CDR3 DNA: TGTGCCAGCAGTTTACCCGACAGGGGGCGAGGCTACACCTTC
D gene: .; J gene: TRBJ2-7; clone size: once; V gene: TRBV10-3; CDR3 protein: CAGAGDLGGEQYF; CDR3 DNA: TGTGCCGGCGCGGGGGACCTAGGGGGGGAGCAGTACTTC
D gene: .; J gene: TRBJ1-1; clone size: .; V gene: TRBV4-3; CDR3 protein: CASSQQDREAFF; CDR3 DNA: TGCGCCAGCAGCCAACAGGACAGAGAAGCTTTCTTT
D gene: .; J gene: TRBJ1-3; clone size: many; V gene: TRBV19; CDR3 protein: CASGKGEGRNTIYF; CDR3 DNA: TGTGCCAGTGGGAAGGGGGAGGGGAGGAACACCATATATTTT
D gene: TRBD2; J gene: TRBJ2-7; clone size: .; V gene: TRBV28; CDR3 protein: CASSGTTSGRIRGYEQYF; CDR3 DNA: TGTGCCAGCAGCGGAACCACTAGCGGGAGAATTCGGGGCTACGAGCAGTACTTC
D gene: TRBD1; J gene: TRBJ2-4; clone size: .; V gene: TRBV19; CDR3 protein: CASRRAGGIENIQYF; CDR3 DNA: TGTGCCAGTAGACGGGCAGGGGGCATCGAAAACATTCAGTACTTC
D gene: .; J gene: TRBJ1-5; clone size: .; V gene: TRBV15; CDR3 protein: CATSTGRGSVSNQPQHF; CDR3 DNA: TGTGCCACCAGCACCGGCCGGGGGTCAGTAAGCAATCAGCCCCAGCATTTT
D gene: TRBD1; J gene: TRBJ1-1; clone size: .; V gene: TRBV7-2; CDR3 protein: CASRSPNRGTEAFF; CDR3 DNA: TGTGCCAGCAGATCCCCTAACAGGGGGACTGAAGCTTTCTTT
D gene: .; J gene: TRBJ2-5; clone size: .; V gene: TRBV7-2; CDR3 protein: CASSLQATQYF; CDR3 DNA: TGTGCCAGCAGCTTACAGGCGACCCAGTACTTC
D gene: TRBD1; J gene: TRBJ2-7; clone size: .; V gene: TRBV5-1; CDR3 protein: CASSPDRELEYF; CDR3 DNA: TGCGCCAGCAGCCCAGACAGGGAATTGGAGTACTTC
D gene: TRBD2; J gene: TRBJ2-1; clone size: .; V gene: TRBV29-1; CDR3 protein: CSVGRTSGNEQFF; CDR3 DNA: TGCAGCGTTGGGCGGACTAGCGGTAATGAGCAGTTCTTC
D gene: TRBD2; J gene: TRBJ2-7; clone size: .; V gene: TRBV11-1; CDR3 protein: CASSPGGSGGSYPYEQYF; CDR3 DNA: TGTGCCAGCAGCCCAGGTGGTAGCGGGGGGTCATATCCCTACGAGCAGTACTTC
D gene: TRBD1; J gene: TRBJ1-2; clone size: .; V gene: TRBV4-1; CDR3 protein: CASSQLDRDRDNYGYTF; CDR3 DNA: TGCGCCAGCAGCCAACTGGACCGGGACAGGGATAACTATGGCTACACCTTC
D gene: TRBD1; J gene: TRBJ1-4; clone size: .; V gene: TRBV7-6; CDR3 protein: CASSLAQDREKLFF; CDR3 DNA: TGTGCCAGCAGCTTAGCTCAGGACAGGGAAAAACTGTTTTTT
D gene: .; J gene: TRBJ1-5; clone size: .; V gene: TRBV9; CDR3 protein: CASSVAGGVNQPQHF; CDR3 DNA: TGTGCCAGCAGCGTAGCCGGAGGGGTAAATCAGCCCCAGCATTTT
D gene: TRBD1; J gene: TRBJ1-2; clone size: .; V gene: TRBV28; CDR3 protein: CASRTTGGATSGYTF; CDR3 DNA: TGTGCCAGCAGAACTACAGGGGGTGCAACCAGTGGCTACACCTTC
D gene: .; J gene: TRBJ1-3; clone size: .; V gene: TRBV7-9; CDR3 protein: CASSLAQAAGNTIYF; CDR3 DNA: TGTGCCAGCAGCTTAGCACAGGCCGCTGGAAACACCATATATTTT
D gene: TRBD2; J gene: TRBJ2-1; clone size: .; V gene: TRBV27; CDR3 protein: CASSRPGLGRYNEQFF; CDR3 DNA: TGTGCCAGCAGTCGCCCGGGACTAGGTCGTTACAATGAGCAGTTCTTC
D gene: .; J gene: TRBJ1-2; clone size: once; V gene: TRBV28; CDR3 protein: CASRAGGKGYTF; CDR3 DNA: TGTGCCAGCAGGGCGGGAGGGAAAGGCTACACCTTC
D gene: TRBD2; J gene: TRBJ2-3; clone size: .; V gene: TRBV5-1; CDR3 protein: CASSVGGSRRDTDTQYF; CDR3 DNA: TGCGCCAGCAGCGTGGGGGGGAGTAGGAGGGACACAGATACGCAGTATTTT
D gene: .; J gene: TRBJ1-1; clone size: .; V gene: TRBV6-1; CDR3 protein: CASSEAWGGSEAFF; CDR3 DNA: TGTGCCAGCAGTGAAGCATGGGGTGGGAGTGAAGCTTTCTTT
D gene: .; J gene: TRBJ1-1; clone size: .; V gene: TRBV27; CDR3 protein: CASSRNPSGITEAFF; CDR3 DNA: TGTGCCAGCAGCCGCAACCCCTCAGGAATAACTGAAGCTTTCTTT
D gene: TRBD2; J gene: TRBJ2-1; clone size: .; V gene: TRBV4-3; CDR3 protein: CASSQDLRGGLEQFF; CDR3 DNA: TGCGCCAGCAGCCAAGATCTGCGGGGGGGCCTTGAGCAGTTCTTC
D gene: .; J gene: TRBJ2-6; clone size: .; V gene: TRBV7-2; CDR3 protein: CASSLQGLRSGANVLTF; CDR3 DNA: TGTGCCAGCAGCCTACAGGGCCTCCGCTCTGGGGCCAACGTCCTGACTTTC
D gene: TRBD2; J gene: TRBJ2-5; clone size: few; V gene: TRBV5-4; CDR3 protein: CASSFSRTSGETQYF; CDR3 DNA: TGTGCCAGCAGCTTTTCTCGGACTAGTGGAGAGACCCAGTACTTC
D gene: TRBD1; J gene: TRBJ2-6; clone size: .; V gene: TRBV9; CDR3 protein: CASSPDRGRGGANVLTF; CDR3 DNA: TGTGCCAGCAGCCCGGACAGGGGGCGGGGAGGGGCCAACGTCCTGACTTTC